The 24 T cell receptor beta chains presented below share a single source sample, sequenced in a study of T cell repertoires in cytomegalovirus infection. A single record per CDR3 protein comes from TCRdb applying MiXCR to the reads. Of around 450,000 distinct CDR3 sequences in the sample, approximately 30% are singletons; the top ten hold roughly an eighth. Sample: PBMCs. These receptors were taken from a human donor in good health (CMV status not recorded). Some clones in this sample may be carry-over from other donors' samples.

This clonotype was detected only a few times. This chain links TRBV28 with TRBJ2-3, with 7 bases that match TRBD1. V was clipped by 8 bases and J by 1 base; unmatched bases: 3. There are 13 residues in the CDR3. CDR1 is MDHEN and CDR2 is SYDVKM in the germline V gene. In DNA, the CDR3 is TGTGCCAGCGACAGGGATGGCACAGATACGCAGTATTTT. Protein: CASDRDGTDTQYF. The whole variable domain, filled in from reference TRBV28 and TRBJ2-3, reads DVKVTQSSRYLVKRTGEKVFLECVQDMDHENMFWYRQDPGLGLRLIYFSYDVKMKEKGDIPEGYSVSREKKERFSLILESASTNQTSMYLCASDRDGTDTQYFGPGTRLTVL.

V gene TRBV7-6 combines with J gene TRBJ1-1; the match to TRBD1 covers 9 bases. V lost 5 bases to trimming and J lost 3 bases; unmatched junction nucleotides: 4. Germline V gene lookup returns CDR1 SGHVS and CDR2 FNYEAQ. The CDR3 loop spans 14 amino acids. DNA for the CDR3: TGTGCCAGCAGCCAAGGACAGGGGTACACTGAAGCTTTCTTT. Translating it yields CASSQGQGYTEAFF.

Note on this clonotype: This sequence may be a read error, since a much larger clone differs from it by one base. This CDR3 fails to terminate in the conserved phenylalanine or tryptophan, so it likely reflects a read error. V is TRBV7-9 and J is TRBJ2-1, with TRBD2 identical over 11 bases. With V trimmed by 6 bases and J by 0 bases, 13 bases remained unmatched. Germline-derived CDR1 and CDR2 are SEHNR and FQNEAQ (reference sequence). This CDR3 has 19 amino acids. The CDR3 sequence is CASSSAGTSGASSYNEQFL. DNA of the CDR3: TGTGCCAGCAGTTCGGCCGGGACTAGCGGAGCCAGCTCCTACAATGAGCAGTTCTTG.

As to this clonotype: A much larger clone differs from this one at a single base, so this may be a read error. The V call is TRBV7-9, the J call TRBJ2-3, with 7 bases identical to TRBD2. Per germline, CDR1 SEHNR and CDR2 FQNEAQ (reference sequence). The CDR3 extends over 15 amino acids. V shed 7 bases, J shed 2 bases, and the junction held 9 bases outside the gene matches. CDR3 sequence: CASIIGGNPTDTQYF. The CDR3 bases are TGTGCCAGCATTATCGGGGGGAACCCCACAGATACGCAGTATTTT.

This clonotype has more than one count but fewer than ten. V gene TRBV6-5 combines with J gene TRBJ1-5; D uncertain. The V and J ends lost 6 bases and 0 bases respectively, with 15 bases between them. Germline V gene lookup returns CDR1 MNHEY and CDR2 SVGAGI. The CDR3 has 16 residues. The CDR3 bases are TGTGCCAGCAGGCGCACACCGGATTATAGCAATCAGCCCCAGCATTTT. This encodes CASRRTPDYSNQPQHF.

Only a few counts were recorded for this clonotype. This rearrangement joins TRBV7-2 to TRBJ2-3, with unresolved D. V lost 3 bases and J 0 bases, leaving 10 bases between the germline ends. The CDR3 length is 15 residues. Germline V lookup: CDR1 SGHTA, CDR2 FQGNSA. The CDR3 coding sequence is TGTGCCAGCAGCTTTACCCCCGGTAGCACAGATACGCAGTATTTT. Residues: CASSFTPGSTDTQYF.

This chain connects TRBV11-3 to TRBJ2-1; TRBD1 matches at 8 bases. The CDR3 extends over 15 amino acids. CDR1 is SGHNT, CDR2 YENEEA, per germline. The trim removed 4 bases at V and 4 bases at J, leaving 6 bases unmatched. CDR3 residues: CASSYFRTGYNEQFF. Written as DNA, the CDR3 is TGTGCCAGCAGCTACTTCCGGACAGGGTACAATGAGCAGTTCTTC. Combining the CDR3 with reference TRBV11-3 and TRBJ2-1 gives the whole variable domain EAGVVQSPRYKIIEKKQPVAFWCNPISGHNTLYWYLQNLGQGPELLIRYENEEAVDDSQLPKDRFSAERLKGVDSTLKIQPAELGDSAVYLCASSYFRTGYNEQFFGPGTRLTVL.

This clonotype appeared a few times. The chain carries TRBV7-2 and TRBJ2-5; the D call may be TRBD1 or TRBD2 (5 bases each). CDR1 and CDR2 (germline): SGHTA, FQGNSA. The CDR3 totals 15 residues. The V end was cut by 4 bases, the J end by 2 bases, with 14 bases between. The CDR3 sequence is CASSYRDGHQETQYF. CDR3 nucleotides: TGTGCCAGCAGCTATAGGGACGGTCATCAAGAGACCCAGTACTTC.

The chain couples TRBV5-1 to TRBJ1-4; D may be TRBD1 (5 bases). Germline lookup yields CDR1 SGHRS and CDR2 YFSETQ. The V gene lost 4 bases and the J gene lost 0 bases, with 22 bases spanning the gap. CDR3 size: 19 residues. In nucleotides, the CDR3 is TGCGCCAGCAGCCTGGAGGTTTCCGGGACGGGGGCAACTAATGAAAAACTGTTTTTT. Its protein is CASSLEVSGTGATNEKLFF.

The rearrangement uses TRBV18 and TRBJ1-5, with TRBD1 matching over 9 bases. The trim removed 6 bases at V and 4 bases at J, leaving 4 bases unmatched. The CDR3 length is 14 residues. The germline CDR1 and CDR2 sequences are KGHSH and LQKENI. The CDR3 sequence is CASSRDRANQPQHF. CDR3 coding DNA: TGTGCCAGCTCTAGGGACAGGGCAAATCAGCCCCAGCATTTT.

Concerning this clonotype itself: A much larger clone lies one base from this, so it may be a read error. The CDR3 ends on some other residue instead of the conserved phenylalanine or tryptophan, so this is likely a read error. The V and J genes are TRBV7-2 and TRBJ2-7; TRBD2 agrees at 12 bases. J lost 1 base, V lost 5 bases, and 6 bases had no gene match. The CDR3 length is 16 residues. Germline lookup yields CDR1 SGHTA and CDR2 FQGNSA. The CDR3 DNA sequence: TGTGCCAGCAGCCCAGGACTAGCGGGGTTTTCCTACGAGCAGTACTTA. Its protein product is CASSPGLAGFSYEQYL.

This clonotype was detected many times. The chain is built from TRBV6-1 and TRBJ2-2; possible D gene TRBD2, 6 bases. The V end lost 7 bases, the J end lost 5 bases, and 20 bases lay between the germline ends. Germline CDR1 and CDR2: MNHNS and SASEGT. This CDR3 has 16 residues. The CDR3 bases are TGTGCCAGCACTGATTCTAGCGCCCGAAGGACCGGGGAGCTGTTTTTT. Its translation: CASTDSSARRTGELFF.

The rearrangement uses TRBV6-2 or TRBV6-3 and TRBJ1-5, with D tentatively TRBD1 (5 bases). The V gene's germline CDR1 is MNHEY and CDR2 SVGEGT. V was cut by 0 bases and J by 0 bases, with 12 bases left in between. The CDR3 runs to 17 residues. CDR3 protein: CASSYSGQGFSNQPQHF. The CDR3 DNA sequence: TGTGCCAGCAGTTACTCGGGGCAGGGTTTTAGCAATCAGCCCCAGCATTTT.

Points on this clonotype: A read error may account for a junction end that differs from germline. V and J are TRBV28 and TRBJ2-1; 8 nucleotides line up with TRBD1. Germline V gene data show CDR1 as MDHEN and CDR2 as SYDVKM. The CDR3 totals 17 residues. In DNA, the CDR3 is TGTGCCAGCAGCACCAGCCTGGACAGGGCTGCCTACAATGAGCAGTTATTC. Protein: CASSTSLDRAAYNEQLF. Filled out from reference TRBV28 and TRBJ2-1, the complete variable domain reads DVKVTQSSRYLVKRTGEKVFLECVQDMDHENMFWYRQDPGLGLRLIYFSYDVKMKEKGDIPEGYSVSREKKERFSLILESASTNQTSMYLCASSTSLDRAAYNEQLFGPGTRLTVL.

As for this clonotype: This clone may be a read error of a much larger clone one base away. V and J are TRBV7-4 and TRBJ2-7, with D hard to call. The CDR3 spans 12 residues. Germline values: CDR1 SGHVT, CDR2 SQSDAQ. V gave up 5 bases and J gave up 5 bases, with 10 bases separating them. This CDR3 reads CASSPPADEQYF. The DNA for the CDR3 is TGTGCCAGCAGCCCCCCGGCGGACGAGCAGTACTTC.

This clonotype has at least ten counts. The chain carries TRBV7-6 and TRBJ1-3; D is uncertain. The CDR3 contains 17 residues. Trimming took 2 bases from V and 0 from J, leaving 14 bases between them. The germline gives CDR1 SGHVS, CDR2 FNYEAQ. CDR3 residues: CASSLIKADPSGNTIYF. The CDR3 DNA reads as TGTGCCAGCAGCTTAATTAAAGCGGACCCCTCTGGAAACACCATATATTTT. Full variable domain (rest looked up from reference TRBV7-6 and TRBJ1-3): GAGVSQSPRYKVTKRGQDVALRCDPISGHVSLYWYRQALGQGPEFLTYFNYEAQQDKSGLPNDRFSAERPEGSISTLTIQRTEQRDSAMYRCASSLIKADPSGNTIYFGEGSWLTVV.

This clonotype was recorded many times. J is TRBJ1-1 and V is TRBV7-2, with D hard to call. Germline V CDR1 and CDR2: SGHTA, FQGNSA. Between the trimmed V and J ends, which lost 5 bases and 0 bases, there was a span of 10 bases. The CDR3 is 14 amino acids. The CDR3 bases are TGTGCCAGCAGCCTCCTCGCCATGAACACTGAAGCTTTCTTT. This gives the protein CASSLLAMNTEAFF.

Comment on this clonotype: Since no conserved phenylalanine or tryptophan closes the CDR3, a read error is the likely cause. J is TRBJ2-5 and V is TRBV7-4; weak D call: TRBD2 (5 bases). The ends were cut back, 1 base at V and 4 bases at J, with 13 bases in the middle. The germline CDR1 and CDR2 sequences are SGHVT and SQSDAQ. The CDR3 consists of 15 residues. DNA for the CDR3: TGTGCCAGCAGCTTAGAGCGGCTAGCCGGAGAGACCCAGTACTTA. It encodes CASSLERLAGETQYL.

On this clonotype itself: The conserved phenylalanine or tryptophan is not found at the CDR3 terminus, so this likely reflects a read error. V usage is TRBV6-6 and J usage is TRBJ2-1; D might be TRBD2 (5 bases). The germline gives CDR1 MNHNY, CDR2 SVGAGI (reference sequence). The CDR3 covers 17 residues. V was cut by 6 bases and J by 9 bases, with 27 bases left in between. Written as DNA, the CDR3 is TGTGCCAGCAGCAAGTTAACGGGCGCTTCGACCGAGGGTGAGCAGTTCTAC. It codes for CASSKLTGASTEGEQFY.

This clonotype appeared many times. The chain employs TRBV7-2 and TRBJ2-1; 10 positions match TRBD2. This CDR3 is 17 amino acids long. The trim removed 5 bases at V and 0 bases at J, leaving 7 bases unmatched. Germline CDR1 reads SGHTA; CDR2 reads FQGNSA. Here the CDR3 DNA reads TGTGCCAGCAGCCCCCTAGCGGGGGAATTCTCCTACAATGAGCAGTTCTTC. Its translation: CASSPLAGEFSYNEQFF.

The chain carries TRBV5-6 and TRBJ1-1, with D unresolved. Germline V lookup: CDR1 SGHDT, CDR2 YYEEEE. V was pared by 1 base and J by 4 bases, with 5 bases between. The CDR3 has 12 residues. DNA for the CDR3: TGTGCCAGCAGCTTGAAGAGCACTGAAGCTTTCTTT. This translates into CASSLKSTEAFF.

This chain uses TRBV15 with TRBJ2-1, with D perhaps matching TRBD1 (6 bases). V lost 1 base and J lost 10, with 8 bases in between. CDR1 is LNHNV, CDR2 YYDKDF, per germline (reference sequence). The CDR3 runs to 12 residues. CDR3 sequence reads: CATSRAGTEQFF. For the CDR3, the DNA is TGTGCCACCAGCAGAGCCGGGACAGAGCAGTTCTTC.

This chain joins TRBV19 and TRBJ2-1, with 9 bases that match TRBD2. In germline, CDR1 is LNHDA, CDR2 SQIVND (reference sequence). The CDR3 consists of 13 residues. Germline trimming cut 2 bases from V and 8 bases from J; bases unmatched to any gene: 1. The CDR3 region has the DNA TGTGCCAGTAGTATACAGCGGGGGGATGAGCAGTTCTTC. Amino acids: CASSIQRGDEQFF.

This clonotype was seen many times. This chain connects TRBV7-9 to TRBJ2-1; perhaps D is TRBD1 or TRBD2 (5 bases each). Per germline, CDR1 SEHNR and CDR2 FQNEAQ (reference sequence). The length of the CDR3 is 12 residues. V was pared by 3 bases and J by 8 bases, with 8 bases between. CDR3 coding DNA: TGTGCCAGCAGCTTGGGGACGTATGAGCAGTTCTTC. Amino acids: CASSLGTYEQFF.